The 19 T cell receptor beta chains listed next were all sequenced from one sample in a study of PD-1 blockade in classical Hodgkin lymphoma. Time point defined: newly diagnosed, previously untreated cHL patient sample. Some clones are missing from TCRdb's copy, which holds only in-frame ones; the method was immunoSEQ multiplex PCR. The data show roughly 70,000 clones, with approximately 93% seen just once and 2.6% held by the top ten. The sequencing input was peripheral blood mononuclear cells (PBMCs). These receptors came from a human donor with classical Hodgkin lymphoma.

In this sample, this clone turned up once. This chain uses TRBV4-3 with TRBJ2-1; the match to TRBD2 covers 10 bases. J lost 7 bases, V lost 1 base, and 7 bases had no gene match. The CDR3 consists of 16 residues. Germline CDR1 and CDR2: LGHNA and YSLEER. The CDR3 protein is CASSQGASGSQNEQFF. CDR3 coding DNA: TGCGCCAGCAGCCAAGGGGCTAGCGGGAGTCAGAATGAGCAGTTCTTC.

The rearrangement joins TRBV6-7 to TRBJ1-5, with 8 nucleotides matching TRBD1. TRBV6-7 is sorted into the ORF group, with uncertain function. The CDR3 extends over 15 amino acids. V was clipped by 2 bases and J by 9 bases; unmatched bases: 9. In nucleotides, the CDR3 is TGTGCCAGCAGTTACCGGACAGGGCCTAGGGGGCCCCAGCATTTT. Translation gives CASSYRTGPRGPQHF.

This chain connects TRBV6-5 to TRBJ2-7; D gene ambiguous. This CDR3 region has 12 residues. Germline V gene sequence: CDR1 MNHEY, CDR2 SVGAGI. V lost 5 bases, J lost 2 bases, and 7 bases lay in between. CDR3 region: CASSRHPYEQYF. Written as DNA, the CDR3 is TGTGCCAGCAGTCGACACCCCTACGAGCAGTACTTC.

The chain couples TRBV9 to TRBJ2-7; the D gene is possibly TRBD1 (5 bases). CDR1 and CDR2 from the germline V gene are SGDLS and YYNGEE. Trimming left V 0 bases short and J 4 bases short, with 11 bases between. This CDR3 spans 14 amino acids. The CDR3 region has the DNA TGTGCCAGCAGCGTAGCTACGGACACATACGAGCAGTACTTC. Its protein product is CASSVATDTYEQYF.

The chain combines TRBV18 with TRBJ1-2, with D perhaps matching TRBD1 (6 bases). The CDR3 is made up of 15 amino acids. Trimming cost V 3 bases and J 6 bases, with 17 bases left between them. The germline V gene encodes CDR1 KGHSH and CDR2 LQKENI. The CDR3 DNA follows: TGTGCCAGCTCACCGACGGCAGGGGCAAGCGATGGCTACACCTTC. Translated: CASSPTAGASDGYTF.

The chain combines TRBV7-2 with TRBJ1-2, with D hard to call. Trimming removed 6 bases from V and 1 base from J, with 18 bases in between. The CDR3 consists of 16 residues. CDR1 is SGHTA, CDR2 FQGNSA, per germline. Here the CDR3 reads CASSSRTRDDNYGYTF. The CDR3 DNA reads TGTGCCAGCAGTTCTCGAACAAGGGATGATAACTATGGCTACACCTTC.

The chain has TRBV28 and TRBJ2-7; no reliable D call. The ends were cut back, 7 bases at V and 6 bases at J, with 13 bases in the middle. The CDR3 consists of 12 residues. Germline CDR1 and CDR2: MDHEN and SYDVKM. The CDR3 spells CASNAVASEQYF. CDR3 DNA: TGTGCCAGCAACGCAGTCGCATCCGAGCAGTACTTC.

This sequence joins TRBV2 and TRBJ2-7; a possible D gene is TRBD1 (6 bases). The CDR3 has 14 amino acids. Deletions cut 4 bases from V and 0 bases from J, with 10 bases between. CDR1 is SNHLY and CDR2 is FYNNEI in the germline V gene. CDR3 sequence (DNA): TGTGCCAGCAGTGCCTACAGGGTCTCCTACGAGCAGTACTTC. Translation: CASSAYRVSYEQYF.

The rearrangement joins TRBV6-1 to TRBJ2-7; D is ambiguous. V was shortened by 6 bases and J by 3 bases, with 12 bases between the two germline ends. This CDR3 region has 13 residues. Germline V CDR1 and CDR2: MNHNS, SASEGT. CDR3 nucleotides: TGTGCCAGCAGCGCCTATAAATTCTACGAGCAGTACTTC. It codes for CASSAYKFYEQYF.

Turning to this clone: The junction departs from germline at one end; a sequencing error may be responsible. The chain combines TRBV2 with TRBJ2-5; D not certain. Germline V gives CDR1 SNHLY, CDR2 FYNNEI. CDR3 length: 14 amino acids. This chain's CDR3 is CASNERHIQETQYF. The CDR3, as DNA: TGTGCCAGCAATGAACGACATATTCAAGAGACCCAGTACTTC.

The rearrangement joins TRBV5-1 to TRBJ2-3; unclear D gene. CDR3 length: 15 residues. The V gene lost 0 bases and the J gene lost 4 bases, with 12 bases spanning the gap. CDR1 is SGHRS, CDR2 YFSETQ, per germline. The CDR3 loop reads CASSLDWGGADTQYF. The CDR3 DNA sequence: TGCGCCAGCAGCTTGGATTGGGGTGGGGCAGATACGCAGTATTTT.

The chain recombines TRBV15 with TRBJ2-7; D not certain. V was clipped by 0 bases and J by 3 bases, with 9 bases between them. Germline V gene data show CDR1 as LNHNV and CDR2 as YYDKDF (reference sequence). CDR3 length: 14 residues. CDR3 in DNA: TGTGCCACCAGCAGAGATCCAGTCATCTACGAGCAGTACTTC. It translates to CATSRDPVIYEQYF.

Only one count was recorded for this clone. The chain combines TRBV6-1 with TRBJ1-2; tentative D call: TRBD1 (6 bases). The CDR3 contains 15 residues. The germline CDR1 and CDR2 sequences are MNHNS and SASEGT. Between the trimmed V and J ends, which lost 5 bases and 5 bases, there was a span of 18 bases. CDR3 sequence (DNA): TGTGCCAGCAGTCCCGGCCTAACCCAGGGGTATGGCTACACCTTC. It encodes CASSPGLTQGYGYTF.

This chain connects TRBV5-1 to TRBJ1-2; no definite D call. CDR3 length: 14 amino acids. The V end was cut by 4 bases, the J end by 3 bases, with 13 bases between. Germline CDR1 reads SGHRS; CDR2 reads YFSETQ. The CDR3 protein is CASSPAGPDYGYTF. For the CDR3, the DNA is TGCGCCAGCAGCCCTGCCGGGCCCGACTATGGCTACACCTTC.

This clone occurred once. This chain links TRBV29-1 with TRBJ2-3, with D hard to call. The ends were cut back, 4 bases at V and 2 bases at J, with 19 bases in the middle. The CDR3 loop spans 16 amino acids. CDR1 is SQVTM and CDR2 is ANQGSEA in the germline V gene. CDR3 in DNA: TGCAGCGTTGTGAAACTGCTGATGTACACCACAGATACGCAGTATTTT. Its translation is CSVVKLLMYTTDTQYF.

The J gene is TRBJ2-1, the V gene TRBV5-1, with 9 bases matching TRBD2. CDR1 and CDR2 from the germline V gene are SGHRS and YFSETQ. CDR3 length: 16 amino acids. With V trimmed by 0 bases and J by 6 bases, 7 bases remained unmatched. Written as DNA, the CDR3 is TGCGCCAGCAGCTTGGCCCCTAGCGGGACTGCCAATGAGCAGTTCTTC. Translated: CASSLAPSGTANEQFF. Together with reference TRBV5-1 and TRBJ2-1, the CDR3 gives the full variable domain: KAGVTQTPRYLIKTRGQQVTLSCSPISGHRSVSWYQQTPGQGLQFLFEYFSETQRNKGNFPGRFSGRQFSNSRSEMNVSTLELGDSALYLCASSLAPSGTANEQFFGPGTRLTVL.

This chain connects TRBV28 to TRBJ1-3, with 8 bases that match TRBD1. The CDR3 runs 14 residues. Losses at the gene ends were 7 bases for V and 4 bases for J; bases not matched to a gene: 6. The germline gives CDR1 MDHEN, CDR2 SYDVKM. The CDR3 sequence: CASKSTGAGNTIYF. Here the CDR3 DNA reads TGTGCCAGCAAATCGACAGGGGCCGGAAACACCATATATTTT.

The chain employs TRBV18 and TRBJ2-1, with D perhaps being TRBD1 or TRBD2 (5 bases each). V was clipped by 3 bases and J by 4 bases, with 16 bases between them. CDR3 length: 16 amino acids. Germline V gene lookup returns CDR1 KGHSH and CDR2 LQKENI. CDR3 protein: CASSPSGRKNYNEQFF. Here the CDR3 DNA reads TGTGCCAGCTCACCCTCGGGACGGAAGAATTACAATGAGCAGTTCTTC.

This clone has a single count. The V and J genes are TRBV7-9 and TRBJ2-1; 9 bases line up with TRBD2. The V gene's germline CDR1 is SEHNR and CDR2 FQNEAQ (reference sequence). The CDR3 is made up of 15 amino acids. V was pared by 4 bases and J by 8 bases, with 9 bases of the junction left unmatched. CDR3 bases: TGTGCCAGCAGCTCCACTAGCGGGCAGGGCTATGAGCAGTTCTTC. The encoded protein is CASSSTSGQGYEQFF.